These 25 T cell receptor beta chains were all obtained from the same sample, sequenced in a study of Ad26.COV2.S vaccination and SARS-CoV-2 variants. Treatment denoted: approximately 18 received Ad26.COV2.S at low or high dose, single or two shots; roughly five received placebo; per-sample allocation not given. Sampling happened 63 days after the first vaccine or placebo injection. Produced via immunoSEQ multiplex PCR; TCRdb's table is partial and in-frame only. The sample includes about 460,000 clones, roughly nine tenths of them seen just once. The sample consisted of peripheral blood, taken in a trial of Ad26.COV2.S vaccine versus placebo. Receptors were obtained from a person aged 18-60 years who received the Ad26.COV2.S COVID-19 vaccine or a placebo.

This chain links TRBV19 with TRBJ2-2, with 7 bases lining up with TRBD2. Germline V gene lookup returns CDR1 LNHDA and CDR2 SQIVND (reference sequence). J was trimmed by 9 bases and V by 3 bases; bases with no gene match: 4. There are 13 residues in the CDR3. Here the CDR3 DNA reads TGTGCCAGTAGTATTCGGGGAGGGCGGGAGCTGTTTTTT. Translation: CASSIRGGRELFF.

The gene calls are TRBV6-5 and TRBJ2-7; 8 bases fit TRBD1. CDR3 length: 14 residues. The V gene end was trimmed by 7 bases and the J gene end by 2 bases; junction bases not matched to a gene: 7. Germline lookup yields CDR1 MNHEY and CDR2 SVGAGI. The chain's CDR3 is CASTGTGGTYEQYF. Here the CDR3 DNA reads TGTGCCAGCACGGGTACAGGGGGGACCTACGAGCAGTACTTC.

CDR3 amino acids: CASRSGPSTDTQYF. In DNA, the CDR3 is TGCGCCAGCAGATCGGGGCCAAGCACAGATACGCAGTATTTT. The chain employs TRBV5-1 and TRBJ2-3, with D perhaps matching TRBD1 or TRBD2 (5 bases each). The CDR3 runs to 14 residues. V lost 5 bases and J 0 bases, leaving 10 bases between the germline ends. Germline loops: CDR1 SGHRS, CDR2 YFSETQ.

The genes are TRBV28 and TRBJ1-5; the D is unclear. V dropped 3 bases and J dropped 6 bases, with 12 bases sitting between them. This CDR3 comprises 14 residues. The germline CDR1 and CDR2 sequences are MDHEN and SYDVKM. The CDR3 DNA sequence: TGTGCCAGCAGTTTGTTGGTGTCGTCTCAGCCCCAGCATTTT. The encoded protein is CASSLLVSSQPQHF.

The chain links TRBV30 to TRBJ2-7; 7 bases are a match to TRBD1. Germline lookup yields CDR1 GTSNPN and CDR2 SVGIG (reference sequence). The CDR3 length is 12 residues. Trimming removed 7 bases from V and 3 bases from J; junction bases left unmatched: 6. In nucleotides, the CDR3 is TGTGCCTCCAAAAGACAGGGCTACGAGCAGTACTTC. This gives the protein CASKRQGYEQYF. Combining the CDR3 with reference TRBV30 and TRBJ2-7 gives the whole variable domain SQTIHQWPATLVQPVGSPLSLECTVEGTSNPNLYWYRQAAGRGLQLLFYSVGIGQISSEVPQNLSASRPQDRQFILSSKKLLLSDSGFYLCASKRQGYEQYFGPGTRLTVT.

The J gene is TRBJ1-6, the V gene TRBV6-5; D perhaps matches TRBD1 (5 bases). There are 13 residues in the CDR3. Germline V gene lookup returns CDR1 MNHEY and CDR2 SVGAGI. Trimming took off 6 bases at V and 6 bases at J, with 9 bases between the two ends. CDR3 nucleotide sequence: TGTGCCAGCAGGGGACTGACTAATTCACCCCTCCACTTT. Its translation is CASRGLTNSPLHF.

The V and J genes are TRBV18 and TRBJ2-3; TRBD1 agrees at 9 bases. The V gene's germline CDR1 is KGHSH and CDR2 LQKENI. V lost 1 base to trimming and J lost 4 bases; unmatched junction nucleotides: 3. The CDR3 runs 15 residues. CDR3 residues: CASSPRTGAADTQYF. Here the CDR3 DNA reads TGTGCCAGCTCACCACGGACAGGGGCGGCAGATACGCAGTATTTT.

The chain joins TRBV6-2 or TRBV6-3 to TRBJ2-7; TRBD2 is a possible D gene (5 bases). The length of the CDR3 is 13 residues. The germline V gene has CDR1 MNHEY and CDR2 SVGEGT. V was shortened by 4 bases and J by 2 bases, with 9 bases between the two germline ends. The CDR3 loop reads CASSFLGTYEQYF. CDR3 bases: TGTGCCAGCAGTTTCCTCGGGACCTACGAGCAGTACTTC.

This sequence joins TRBV4-1 and TRBJ1-5; 7 nucleotides agree with TRBD1. Unmatched junction bases numbered 12, after V lost 1 base and J lost 9 bases. The V gene's germline CDR1 is MGHRA and CDR2 YSYEKL. This CDR3 has 16 amino acids. The CDR3 nucleotides are TGCGCCAGCAGCCAAGCATCAGGGGGGACTCTATGGCCCCAGCATTTT. Residues: CASSQASGGTLWPQHF.

The chain links TRBV24-1 to TRBJ2-5, with 10 bases that match TRBD1. The trim removed 7 bases at V and 3 bases at J, leaving 7 bases unmatched. Germline-derived CDR1 and CDR2 are KGHDR and SFDVKD. The length of the CDR3 is 15 residues. This chain's CDR3 is CATRGSGTGEETQYF. For the CDR3, the DNA is TGTGCCACCAGAGGGTCCGGGACAGGGGAAGAGACCCAGTACTTC.

The chain joins TRBV6-5 to TRBJ1-1, with D tentatively TRBD1 (5 bases). This CDR3 spans 16 amino acids. Germline V gene data show CDR1 as MNHEY and CDR2 as SVGAGI. Deletions cut 0 bases from V and 5 bases from J, with 16 bases between. CDR3 bases: TGTGCCAGCAGTTACTCCGGGGGGATGGCTAGGACTGAAGCTTTCTTT. Translated: CASSYSGGMARTEAFF.

This chain joins TRBV7-8 and TRBJ1-1, with unresolved D. CDR3 length: 13 residues. Deletions cut 0 bases from V and 7 bases from J, with 9 bases between. The germline V gene has CDR1 SGHVS and CDR2 FQNEAQ. The CDR3 DNA reads TGTGCCAGCAGCTTAGCGGAAGGAAATGAAGCTTTCTTT. This encodes CASSLAEGNEAFF.

The chain employs TRBV7-2 and TRBJ1-1, with unresolved D. Trimming cost V 6 bases and J 2 bases, with 10 bases left between them. The CDR3 is 13 amino acids. CDR1 is SGHTA and CDR2 is FQGNSA in the germline V gene. The CDR3 loop reads CASRWSLNTEAFF. DNA of the CDR3: TGTGCCAGCAGATGGAGCCTAAACACTGAAGCTTTCTTT.

The chain links TRBV18 to TRBJ2-2; perhaps TRBD2 as D (6 bases). Between the trimmed V and J ends, which lost 4 bases and 8 bases, there was a span of 20 bases. The CDR3 covers 16 residues. Germline assignment: CDR1 KGHSH and CDR2 LQKENI. This chain's CDR3 is CASSQTDGGNAGELFF. The CDR3 DNA follows: TGTGCCAGCTCACAAACGGATGGCGGGAATGCAGGGGAGCTGTTTTTT. The full variable domain, rest sourced from reference TRBV18 and TRBJ2-2, is NAGVMQNPRHLVRRRGQEARLRCSPMKGHSHVYWYRQLPEEGLKFMVYLQKENIIDESGMPKERFSAEFPKEGPSILRIQQVVRGDSAAYFCASSQTDGGNAGELFFGEGSRLTVL.

The chain recombines TRBV15 with TRBJ1-3, with D unclear. V lost 0 bases, J lost 4 bases, and 16 bases lay in between. Germline V gene data show CDR1 as LNHNV and CDR2 as YYDKDF (reference sequence). The CDR3 consists of 17 residues. The CDR3 loop reads CATSRDARPLRGNTIYF. The CDR3 nucleotides read TGTGCCACCAGCAGAGATGCCCGGCCCCTGCGGGGAAACACCATATATTTT.

The chain is built from TRBV19 and TRBJ2-3, with 10 bases fitting TRBD1. The CDR3 runs 14 residues. The trim removed 10 bases at V and 1 base at J, leaving 5 bases unmatched. From germline, CDR1 is LNHDA and CDR2 SQIVND (reference sequence). CDR3 sequence reads: CATGQGLRTDTQYF. As DNA, the CDR3 is TGTGCCACGGGACAGGGGCTCCGCACAGATACGCAGTATTTT.

This clone appeared a single time. Other DNA variants within this sample encode the same CDR3. V is TRBV9 and J is TRBJ2-3, with TRBD2 matching 7 bases. The CDR3 covers 14 residues. Germline trimming cut 2 bases from V and 0 bases from J; bases unmatched to any gene: 0. CDR1 and CDR2 (germline): SGDLS, YYNGEE. The CDR3 loop reads CASSVGGSTDTQYF. In DNA form, the CDR3 reads TGTGCCAGCAGCGTGGGGGGGAGCACAGATACGCAGTATTTT.

The rearrangement joins TRBV7-9 to TRBJ2-3; 9 nucleotides agree with TRBD1. CDR1 is SEHNR, CDR2 FQNEAQ, per germline (reference sequence). With V trimmed by 3 bases and J by 5 bases, 6 bases remained unmatched. This CDR3 comprises 15 residues. Written as DNA, the CDR3 is TGTGCCAGCAGCTTGGGGGGACAGGGATTAGATACGCAGTATTTT. Its protein is CASSLGGQGLDTQYF.

This clone appeared a single time. The chain joins TRBV6-6 to TRBJ2-3; 7 bases agree with TRBD1. CDR1 and CDR2 from the germline V gene are MNHNY and SVGAGI (reference sequence). Trimming took 5 bases from V and 1 from J; bases not matched to a gene: 6. This CDR3 region has 15 residues. CDR3 in DNA: TGTGCCAGCAGTGGAAGGGGGCGGGGCACAGATACGCAGTATTTT. Its protein product is CASSGRGRGTDTQYF.

The rearrangement joins TRBV7-9 to TRBJ2-6; D not resolved. V was clipped by 5 bases and J by 4 bases, with 18 bases between them. The germline V gene has CDR1 SEHNR and CDR2 FQNEAQ (reference sequence). The CDR3 consists of 17 residues. The chain's CDR3 is CASSTRRAPGGANVLTF. DNA of the CDR3: TGTGCCAGCAGCACCCGCCGGGCTCCTGGGGGGGCCAACGTCCTGACTTTC.

This clone was counted once. The rearrangement uses TRBV9 and TRBJ2-1; D not certain. CDR1 and CDR2 (germline): SGDLS, YYNGEE. The CDR3 is made up of 14 amino acids. V lost 0 bases to trimming and J lost 6 bases, with 10 bases between them. For the CDR3, the DNA is TGTGCCAGCAGCGTAGAACTGGAATTCAATGAGCAGTTCTTC. Its translation: CASSVELEFNEQFF. The full variable domain, rest sourced from reference TRBV9 and TRBJ2-1, is DSGVTQTPKHLITATGQRVTLRCSPRSGDLSVYWYQQSLDQGLQFLIQYYNGEERAKGNILERFSAQQFPDLHSELNLSSLELGDSALYFCASSVELEFNEQFFGPGTRLTVL.

The chain employs TRBV5-1 and TRBJ1-6; D is undetermined. CDR1 and CDR2 (germline): SGHRS, YFSETQ. This CDR3 has 17 amino acids. Trimming left V 2 bases short and J 6 bases short, with 18 bases between. The CDR3 DNA follows: TGCGCCAGCAGCTTCACTTCCGGGAACAACTTTAATTCACCCCTCCACTTT. This codes for CASSFTSGNNFNSPLHF. Together with reference TRBV5-1 and TRBJ1-6, the CDR3 gives the full variable domain: KAGVTQTPRYLIKTRGQQVTLSCSPISGHRSVSWYQQTPGQGLQFLFEYFSETQRNKGNFPGRFSGRQFSNSRSEMNVSTLELGDSALYLCASSFTSGNNFNSPLHFGNGTRLTVT.

Of note for this clone: The identical CDR3 is also encoded by other nucleotide sequences in the sample. The chain is built from TRBV7-9 and TRBJ1-2, with D uncertain. Trimming stripped 1 base from V and 2 bases from J, with 5 bases between. The germline V gene has CDR1 SEHNR and CDR2 FQNEAQ (reference sequence). The CDR3 has 13 amino acids. DNA for the CDR3: TGTGCCAGCAGCTTAGGTGGAAACTATGGCTACACCTTC. This translates into CASSLGGNYGYTF.

Details on this clone: Other DNA sequences from this sample encode an identical CDR3 as well. The chain recombines TRBV12-3 or TRBV12-4 with TRBJ2-1; D remains unclear. Deletions cut 3 bases from V and 4 bases from J, with 7 bases between. The CDR3 is made up of 13 amino acids. CDR3 coding DNA: TGTGCCAGCAGTTTTGGTGGATACAATGAGCAGTTCTTC. Its translation is CASSFGGYNEQFF.

There are a few counts of this clone. The chain joins TRBV7-9 to TRBJ2-7; tentative D call: TRBD1 (5 bases). The CDR3 extends over 14 amino acids. Trimming removed 3 bases from V and 1 base from J, with 10 bases in between. Germline loops: CDR1 SEHNR, CDR2 FQNEAQ (reference sequence). CDR3 in amino acids: CASSFLTESYEQYF. In DNA, the CDR3 is TGTGCCAGCAGCTTTTTGACAGAATCCTACGAGCAGTACTTC.